Here is one TCR beta chain with its context. The sample belongs to a study of tumor-infiltrating lymphocytes in glioblastoma multiforme. Three nested ARM-PCR rounds with V-beta and C-beta primers built TCRB libraries. TCRdb itself ran the multiplex PCR reads through MiXCR, one entry per CDR3 protein. The sample has 10,000 to 15,000 distinct CDR3 sequences, roughly 67% seen once; the top ten hold around 30%. The CDR3 length is 13 residues. The germline V gene has CDR1 SGHAT and CDR2 FQNNGV. V dropped 1 base and J dropped 5 bases, with 6 bases sitting between them. The chain carries TRBV11-2 and TRBJ1-5; D call uncertain. The TCR was taken from a male donor with glioblastoma. The specimen sequenced was brain tumor tissue. CDR3: CASSLVEDQPQHF. DNA of the CDR3: TGTGCCAGCAGCTTAGTAGAGGATCAGCCCCAGCATTTT.